The 7 T cell receptor beta chains below all came from one sample that was sequenced in a study of blood T cell repertoires in COVID-19. Here immunoSEQ multiplex PCR was the method, and the copy in TCRdb shows in-frame clones only, minus some. The sample yields roughly 250,000 clones, 90% seen once. The sample consisted of peripheral blood. The receptors stem from a woman aged 35 to 49 with acute or convalescent COVID-19.

The V gene is TRBV21-1, the J gene TRBJ1-1; the table gives TRBD1 as D, unverified against the DNA. TRBV21-1 has pseudogene status. The CDR3 sequence is 17 residues long. The CDR3 reads CASSKVLSVKQGTEAFF. DNA for the CDR3: TGTGCCAGCAGCAAAGTACTGTCGGTTAAACAGGGCACTGAAGCTTTCTTT.

The rearrangement joins TRBV9 to TRBJ1-2, with 8 bases that match TRBD1. The CDR3 contains 13 residues. V shed 1 base and J 6 bases; nucleotides not matched to a gene: 2. Per germline, CDR1 SGDLS and CDR2 YYNGEE. CDR3 loop: CASSVKDRDGYTF. The CDR3 nucleotides are TGTGCCAGCAGCGTAAAGGACAGGGATGGCTACACCTTC. The whole variable domain, filled in from reference TRBV9 and TRBJ1-2, reads DSGVTQTPKHLITATGQRVTLRCSPRSGDLSVYWYQQSLDQGLQFLIQYYNGEERAKGNILERFSAQQFPDLHSELNLSSLELGDSALYFCASSVKDRDGYTFGSGTRLTVV.

The rearrangement uses TRBV12-5 and TRBJ1-1, with 8 bases identical to TRBD1. Trimming cost V 5 bases and J 1 base; bases outside gene matches: 3. This CDR3 comprises 14 residues. CDR1 and CDR2 (germline): LGHNT, FRNRAP. The CDR3 here is CASGGQGANTEAFF. The CDR3 DNA reads as TGTGCTAGTGGTGGACAGGGTGCGAACACTGAAGCTTTCTTT.

The rearrangement joins TRBV18 to TRBJ1-1; perhaps TRBD1 as D (5 bases). V lost 3 bases to trimming and J lost 1 base, with 9 bases between them. The germline V gene has CDR1 KGHSH and CDR2 LQKENI. This CDR3 has 14 amino acids. CDR3 residues: CASSPGRGNTEAFF. In nucleotides, the CDR3 is TGTGCCAGCTCACCCGGAAGGGGGAACACTGAAGCTTTCTTT.

The rearrangement uses TRBV24-1 and TRBJ2-1, with D tentatively TRBD2 (5 bases). Germline CDR1 is KGHDR and CDR2 is SFDVKD. Trimming took off 3 bases at V and 7 bases at J, with 12 bases between the two ends. The CDR3 spans 14 residues. The chain's CDR3 is CATSDRKSGNEQFF. The CDR3 DNA reads as TGTGCCACCAGTGATCGTAAATCGGGGAATGAGCAGTTCTTC.

CDR3 loop: CASSVSGLVSEQFF. The CDR3 nucleotides are TGCGCCAGCAGCGTCTCGGGACTAGTATCCGAGCAGTTCTTC. The rearrangement links TRBV5-1 to TRBJ2-1; 8 positions agree with TRBD2. In germline, CDR1 is SGHRS, CDR2 YFSETQ. V dropped 4 bases and J dropped 10; count of bases not matched to a gene: 10. The length of the CDR3 is 14 residues.

J is TRBJ1-2 and V is TRBV6-5; 8 bases fit TRBD1. Trimming took 1 base from V and 8 from J; bases not matched to a gene: 6. CDR1 and CDR2 from the germline V gene are MNHEY and SVGAGI. This CDR3 comprises 14 residues. The CDR3 DNA reads as TGTGCCAGCAGTTACTTAGACAGGGGAGAAGGCTACACCTTC. Translating it yields CASSYLDRGEGYTF.